This record looks at one T cell receptor (beta chain) sequence and its context. Its antigen is not yet known. There are no base qualities to consult, and no much larger clone falls within one base. The cohort comprised some 730 healthy bone marrow donors. At the time of sampling, every cohort member was nominally healthy, though immune exposures that went unrecorded were likely present. The donor tested CMV seronegative and was one of the 352 seronegative cohort members. A peripheral blood sample was provided by each donor, and peripheral blood mononuclear cells were used for TCR beta sequencing. The Qiagen DNeasy Blood Extraction Kit was used to extract genomic DNA from the blood cell samples. The CDR3 starts with the cysteine, ends with the phenylalanine, and has 11 residues. Kept here is only the CDR3 DNA, which spans 33 bases and is read in frame from base 1. V was cut back by 2 bases and J by 11 bases, leaving a gap of 9 bases between them. Sequences MDHEN (CDR1) and SYDVKM (CDR2) are obtained from the germline V gene.

This entry belongs to a study of cytomegalovirus exposure and HLA in healthy donors (dated by TCRdb to about 2017). In terms of the full investigation: In an earlier analysis of roughly 500 of the donors, approximately 300 Gb of sequence data and 100 million or so unique TCR beta sequences from about 190 million T cells were reported. Approximately 300 gigabases of sequencing data and around 80 million unique TCR sequences made up an early release that covered around 640 HLA-typed donors. Among the roughly 390 genotyped donors, approximately 81% belonged to the genetic ancestry cluster associated with self-reported Caucasian donors. The study aimed to test whether cataloging public T cell receptors could reveal signatures of past pathogen exposure. The T cell repertoires of around 670 subjects were profiled by immunosequencing and related to cytomegalovirus serostatus. A separate validation cohort of 90 to 150 different subjects was used in addition to the 666-subject first cohort. The study combined high-throughput TCR immunosequencing, statistical association of individual TCRs with disease status, and machine learning to predict cytomegalovirus infection status. A later analysis re-analyzed previously published TCR beta repertoires from 550 to 700 donors and added high-resolution HLA genotyping to study TCR occurrence patterns. Rather than using new phenotypic data, the later analysis identified candidate immune exposures from TCR beta sequences and from how often those sequences occurred across donors. To decide whether each TCR beta V gene segment behaved as functional or pseudogenic, an earlier analysis of some 600 of the donors relied on high-throughput TCR beta sequencing. Donor age, sex, ethnicity and CMV serostatus were compiled alongside the repertoire data. A later genetic analysis used genome-wide SNP genotypes for about 65% of the roughly 670 donors, treating that subset as a discovery cohort. Every discovery cohort repertoire had been produced on one sequencing platform. HLA typing covered class I and class II loci at four-digit resolution. The number of typed donors differed by locus: about 629-630 for A, B, C, DRB1 and DQB1; 522 for DQA1; over 600 for DPA1; and about 450 for DPB1. Roughly five DR-DQ haplotypes were handled as single units for association and clustering because linkage in the cohort was strong. Among around 400 genotyped donors of the cohort, an average of around 240,000 unique TCR beta nucleotide sequences were sequenced per donor, roughly a sixth of them non-productive. Overall study outcomes, separate from this receptor: Sequencing depth was assumed to be roughly uniform across donors in the presence/absence analyses, though that assumption may not hold. In a later analysis, most CMV-associated TCR beta chains were found to appear HLA-restricted, with HLA associations seemingly driven largely by CMV exposure. Only TCR beta chains were sequenced in this cohort, and the absence of alpha or paired-chain data limited detectable features. A total of 150 to 200 TCR beta chains were listed by the study as associated with cytomegalovirus. A few of the identified cytomegalovirus-associated TCR beta chains were confirmed in vitro to be specific for cytomegalovirus antigens. The earlier analysis of some 540 of the donors excluded 15 to 20 rarely observed V segments, including chromosome 9 orphons, because counts were too low. Compared with the roughly 670-donor mean, donors in an Asian-associated ancestry cluster had fewer N-insertions in productive TCRs, according to a later genetic analysis. V-gene and J-gene trimming of TCR beta chains was associated with a missense DCLRE1C variant in a later genetic analysis, and the association was replicated in an independent cohort. In a later analysis, TCR association rates were found to vary across HLA loci, with the most associated TCRs seen for DRB1 alleles and the fewest for HLA-C alleles. A further reported finding was that TCR beta sequences accurately predicted the HLA-A and HLA-B alleles for most subjects in the first cohort. The classifier was reported to diagnose cytomegalovirus status with high specificity and sensitivity in both the original cohort and the validation cohort. In a later analysis, several top co-occurrence clusters were reported to appear linked to parvovirus B19, influenza, CMV and Epstein-Barr virus. In a later analysis, HLA-associated TCR beta chains were found to be more clonally expanded and to have lower generation probabilities than equally common non-associated chains. The authors suggested that the approach could potentially be generalized to other disease states and immunological phenotypes. When HLA alleles, especially DR and DQ, strongly co-occurred, TCR associations were difficult to assign to individual alleles. CMV serostatus was the only immune exposure information available for the cohort. HLA typing was unavailable for some donors at each locus, so association tests used only the typed subset. Some IMGT-functional V segments, including TRBV6-2 and TRBV6-3, could not be distinguished by the 87-base-pair reads and were therefore excluded. A cluster of highly shared sequence variants was judged likely to be a technical artifact of the sequencing pipeline. Specific HLA alleles were associated with around 18,000 TCR beta sequences at a false discovery rate of 0.05 in a later analysis. While some public TCRs were present in many individuals, most TCR sequences turned up only very rarely across donors. Linkage disequilibrium might explain the correlated functional status among segregating V segments, but an unknown experimental factor could not be ruled out. An earlier analysis of roughly 570 of the donors showed that most TCR beta V segments appeared in productive rearrangements either about 87% or about 30% of the time, which broadly matched IMGT annotations.

The library was prepared using the immunoSEQ multiplex PCR assay. For the multiplex PCR, a mixture combining 60 forward primers for TCR Vbeta segments and 13 reverse primers for TCR Jbeta segments was used. Amplification of the CDR3 region of rearranged TCR beta genes was performed with a multiplex PCR assay on genomic DNA. On the Illumina HiSeq System, the amplified TCR beta libraries were sequenced as 87-base-pair reads. Concerning the study's data processing: A later analysis counted about 80 million unique TCR beta chains across the 650 to 700 repertoires, and roughly 11 million of these chains were shared by at least two donors. A nearest-neighbor algorithm error-corrected the raw reads and collapsed the reads into unique sequences, merging closely related sequences to remove PCR and sequencing errors. CDR3 sequences were aligned to IMGT reference sequences to assign V, D and J gene segments. For a sequence to be retained, at least a six-nucleotide match to both a V gene segment and a J gene segment was required. Rearrangements were called productive when the CDR3 lacked stop codons and stayed in frame with V and J; all others were non-productive. CDR3 was defined according to IMGT convention as the region running from the second conserved V-encoded cysteine to the conserved J-encoded phenylalanine. The earlier analysis of about 610 of the donors excluded sequences that lacked an unambiguous match to a single V gene segment. An earlier analysis of 500 to 600 of the donors classified V segments as functional when productive rearrangements were above 56.7% and as segregating when the standard deviation between donors was above 5%. To diagnose cytomegalovirus status from the catalog of TCR beta chain sequences, a statistical classification framework was built. A later analysis assigned V and J genes by comparing TCR nucleotide sequences with IMGT/GENE-DB human TR gene sequences. A later analysis assigned CDR3 sequences and most-parsimonious VDJ recombination scenarios with the TCRdist pipeline. In a later analysis, every TCR beta chain was defined by the combination of its CDR3 amino acid sequence and its V-gene family, and reads without a unique V-gene family were dropped. As a way to deal with suspected cross-contamination and a sequencing artifact, a later analysis dropped 640 or so nucleotide sequences that were highly shared and had low generation probability. In a later analysis, a clonal expansion index for each public chain was calculated from normalized within-repertoire ranks of inferred template counts. In a later analysis, generation probabilities were computed using a VDJ recombination model fitted to out-of-frame rearrangements, and the results were checked against IGoR. In a later analysis, hypergeometric tests were used to score TCR-TCR, TCR-HLA and TCR-CMV co-occurrence, with a repertoire-size bias correction applied to TCR pairs. A later analysis estimated false discovery rates by permuting HLA or CMV assignments 20 times. In a later analysis, co-occurring TCRs were grouped using DBSCAN, with TCRdist sequence similarity added in when clustering inside HLA-allele-positive subsets. Co-occurrence clustering excluded repertoires with fewer than 30,000 or more than 120,000 public chains, plus five with anomalous nucleotide sharing. TCRdb re-hosts the immuneACCESS table, in-frame sequences only. Its copies lack some clones; in the studies checked, an unresolved V gene accounts for under half of them, and the cause for the rest is not known. The D gene and trimming were derived from the DNA, and the V and J assignments and clone size from that table. This sample gives around 99,000 clones in total; 73% of them show up just once. The leading ten clones occupy about 8.4% of the sample.

The receptor chain draws on TRBV28 and TRBJ1-2; the D gene identity is not certain. The sequencing input was PBMCs. The receptor was derived from a man in his forties in good health and CMV-seronegative. The nucleotide sequence reads as follows: TGTGCCAGCAGTTTAAGTCGCGAGTACACCTTC. It translates as CASSLSREYTF.